This T cell receptor beta chain was identified during a study of T cell repertoires in cytomegalovirus infection. Study as a whole: Through public TCR beta signatures, both CMV infection and matching HLA type were indicated.

This CDR3 has 20 residues. Germline lookup yields CDR1 MNHNS and CDR2 SASEGT. With 1 base clipped from V and 2 bases from J, the junction kept 14 bases outside the gene matches. TCRdb itself ran the reads through MiXCR, one entry per CDR3 protein. The sample includes fewer than 550,000 distinct CDR3 sequences, 30% to 40% of them seen just once. This receptor was taken from a human donor in good health (CMV status not recorded). Some clones in this sample may be carry-over from other donors' samples. Material for sequencing was PBMCs. The chain couples TRBV6-1 to TRBJ2-5, with TRBD2 identical over 12 bases. The CDR3 reads CASSEVLKGLAGRYQETQYF. The CDR3 region has the DNA TGTGCCAGCAGTGAAGTCTTGAAGGGACTAGCGGGCCGCTATCAAGAGACCCAGTACTTC.